These 22 T cell receptor beta chains were sequenced from one sample in a study of shared clonotypes between healthy human individuals (dated by TCRdb to between 2020 and 2021). Library method: the immunoSEQ multiplex PCR assay. TCRdb stores this immuneACCESS table with in-frame sequences only. Part of the clones is absent; in the studies checked, under half of the shortfall reflects unresolved V genes, and no reason is known for the rest. Here the sample has approximately 1.4 million clones; around 98% occur a single time. Of the sample, around 0.45% is held by the ten largest clones. Sequencing was performed on naive CD4+ T cells sorted from blood. The cell subset or site label, as the study defines it: CD45RA+ positively selected. The receptor source for this set is a man between 25 and 39 years old in good health.

This rearrangement joins TRBV10-3 to TRBJ2-1, with D possibly matching TRBD2 (6 bases). The V end was cut by 5 bases, the J end by 0 bases, with 23 bases between. The CDR3 extends over 19 amino acids. Looked up from germline, CDR1 is ENHRY and CDR2 is SYGVKD. Here the CDR3 reads CAISLHRRLGPSSYNEQFF. The CDR3 coding sequence is TGTGCCATCAGTTTACACAGGAGACTAGGACCCAGCTCCTACAATGAGCAGTTCTTC.

Worth noting for this clone: At the DNA level, this CDR3 is encoded by other sequences in the same sample as well. The chain carries TRBV28 and TRBJ2-7; D remains unclear. V dropped 2 bases and J dropped 7 bases, with 6 bases sitting between them. The CDR3 loop spans 11 amino acids. Germline values: CDR1 MDHEN, CDR2 SYDVKM. DNA of the CDR3: TGTGCCAGCAGTTTAAGGCGGGAGCAGTACTTC. Its protein product is CASSLRREQYF.

V and J are TRBV7-2 and TRBJ1-1, with D tentatively TRBD1 (5 bases). Deletions cut 2 bases from V and 1 base from J, with 14 bases between. Germline CDR1 and CDR2: SGHTA and FQGNSA. The CDR3 has 16 amino acids. CDR3 coding DNA: TGTGCCAGCAGCTTACTCAGGGAAGTCTCGAACACTGAAGCTTTCTTT. Amino acid sequence: CASSLLREVSNTEAFF.

V and J are TRBV14 and TRBJ1-1; TRBD1 aligns across 9 bases. From germline, CDR1 is SGHDN and CDR2 FVKESK. The CDR3 is 16 amino acids. V dropped 0 bases and J dropped 4; count of bases not matched to a gene: 6. CDR3 region: CASSQDPQGARTEAFF. The DNA of the CDR3 is TGTGCCAGCAGCCAAGACCCACAGGGGGCACGCACTGAAGCTTTCTTT.

The table lists this clone with a count of one. The chain couples TRBV9 to TRBJ1-4; 11 nucleotides line up with TRBD1. Germline lookup yields CDR1 SGDLS and CDR2 YYNGEE. Trimming cost V 3 bases and J 8 bases; bases outside gene matches: 9. There are 16 residues in the CDR3. The chain's CDR3 is CASSATIRTGGEKLFF. CDR3 nucleotides: TGTGCCAGCAGCGCCACAATACGGACAGGGGGCGAAAAACTGTTTTTT.

Note on this clone: Additional DNA sequences in this sample encode the identical CDR3. The chain uses TRBV2 and TRBJ1-5; TRBD1 matches at 8 bases. The germline CDR1 and CDR2 sequences are SNHLY and FYNNEI. This CDR3 contains 13 residues. J lost 4 bases, V lost 4 bases, and 0 bases had no gene match. CDR3 sequence (DNA): TGTGCCAGCAGTGGGACAGGGAATCAGCCCCAGCATTTT. Encoded protein: CASSGTGNQPQHF.

The chain recombines TRBV6-5 with TRBJ2-1; 9 bases are a match to TRBD1. The V gene end was trimmed by 5 bases and the J gene end by 6 bases; junction bases not matched to a gene: 2. The germline V gene encodes CDR1 MNHEY and CDR2 SVGAGI. The CDR3 consists of 13 residues. CDR3 DNA sequence: TGTGCCAGCAGTGGGGACAGGGTCAATGAGCAGTTCTTC. Residues: CASSGDRVNEQFF.

The chain links TRBV7-2 to TRBJ2-7; TRBD2 might be the D (5 bases). The CDR3 runs to 14 residues. Trimming took off 1 base at V and 1 base at J, with 8 bases between the two ends. CDR1 is SGHTA, CDR2 FQGNSA, per germline. The CDR3 region is CASSLVDWSYEQYF. CDR3 in DNA: TGTGCCAGCAGCTTAGTGGACTGGTCCTACGAGCAGTACTTC.

The chain couples TRBV27 to TRBJ1-4; 7 nucleotides line up with TRBD1. The CDR3 is made up of 17 amino acids. Germline trimming cut 3 bases from V and 0 bases from J; bases unmatched to any gene: 7. Germline V gene lookup returns CDR1 MNHEY and CDR2 SMNVEV (reference sequence). The CDR3 is CASSFSARGATNEKLFF. The DNA of the CDR3 is TGTGCCAGCAGTTTCTCGGCCAGGGGGGCAACTAATGAAAAACTGTTTTTT.

The chain carries TRBV18 and TRBJ1-2; D is unclear. V lost 2 bases and J 0 bases, leaving 7 bases between the germline ends. The V gene's germline CDR1 is KGHSH and CDR2 LQKENI. The CDR3 covers 14 residues. Here the CDR3 DNA reads TGTGCCAGCTCACCAGTATTTACTAACTATGGCTACACCTTC. This gives the protein CASSPVFTNYGYTF. The full variable domain, in which reference TRBV18 and TRBJ1-2 provide the parts outside the CDR3, is NAGVMQNPRHLVRRRGQEARLRCSPMKGHSHVYWYRQLPEEGLKFMVYLQKENIIDESGMPKERFSAEFPKEGPSILRIQQVVRGDSAAYFCASSPVFTNYGYTFGSGTRLTVV.

V usage is TRBV10-2 and J usage is TRBJ2-5, with D perhaps TRBD2 (7 bases). The CDR3 is 13 residues long. V was cut by 7 bases and J by 5 bases, with 14 bases left in between. CDR1 is WSHSY, CDR2 SAAADI, per germline. This CDR3 reads CASIGGGLETQYF. DNA of the CDR3: TGCGCCAGCATAGGGGGGGGGTTGGAGACCCAGTACTTC.

The chain couples TRBV7-2 to TRBJ2-3; D ambiguous. This CDR3 contains 17 residues. V was shortened by 3 bases and J by 4 bases, with 20 bases between the two germline ends. The V gene's germline CDR1 is SGHTA and CDR2 FQGNSA. The DNA for the CDR3 is TGTGCCAGCAGCTTCATACCGGACGGTCCTTTGGCAGATACGCAGTATTTT. Translated: CASSFIPDGPLADTQYF.

The genes are TRBV9 and TRBJ2-3; D possibly uses TRBD1 or TRBD2 (5 bases each). Germline CDR1 and CDR2: SGDLS and YYNGEE. The CDR3 is 14 amino acids. Between the trimmed V and J ends, which lost 6 bases and 2 bases, there was a span of 13 bases. The CDR3 reads CASTRDGHTDTQYF. CDR3 coding DNA: TGTGCCAGCACCCGGGACGGACACACAGATACGCAGTATTTT.

The J gene is TRBJ2-7, the V gene TRBV4-1; 8 positions agree with TRBD1. The germline gives CDR1 MGHRA, CDR2 YSYEKL. The ends lost 3 bases at V and 1 base at J; junction bases unmatched: 17. The CDR3 runs to 19 residues. In nucleotides, the CDR3 is TGCGCCAGCAGCCATAGCGATGGGCTCCAGCGGACAGGGTCCTACGAGCAGTACTTC. It specifies CASSHSDGLQRTGSYEQYF.

The CDR3 DNA is TGTGCCAGCAGCCCCAGCCTGTATGACATTCAGTACTTC. Encoded protein: CASSPSLYDIQYF. The J gene is TRBJ2-4, the V gene TRBV14; no reliable D call. Trimming removed 4 bases at V and 8 bases at J, with 12 bases between. Germline V gives CDR1 SGHDN, CDR2 FVKESK. The CDR3 runs 13 residues.

The chain has TRBV11-2 and TRBJ2-3; TRBD1 is a possible D gene (6 bases). This CDR3 is 14 amino acids long. Germline CDR1 reads SGHAT; CDR2 reads FQNNGV. V lost 4 bases to trimming and J lost 2 bases, with 10 bases between them. The CDR3 loop is CASSSGHLTDTQYF. For the CDR3, the DNA is TGTGCCAGCAGCTCGGGACACCTCACAGATACGCAGTATTTT.

This clone was seen just once. The chain recombines TRBV5-5 with TRBJ2-6, with 9 bases fitting TRBD2. Germline values: CDR1 SGHKS, CDR2 YYEKEE (reference sequence). V shed 1 base, J shed 2 bases, and the junction held 13 bases outside the gene matches. The CDR3 is made up of 20 amino acids. The chain's CDR3 is CASSLLLAGAGVTGANVLTF. The CDR3 DNA reads as TGTGCCAGCAGCTTGTTATTAGCGGGGGCCGGCGTGACTGGGGCCAACGTCCTGACTTTC.

V and J are TRBV11-3 and TRBJ2-7; D call uncertain. The V gene lost 8 bases and the J gene lost 7 bases, with 9 bases spanning the gap. In germline, CDR1 is SGHNT, CDR2 YENEEA. The CDR3 spans 10 residues. The DNA for the CDR3 is TGTGCCAGCTTTCTTGGGGAGCAGTACTTC. Encoded protein: CASFLGEQYF.

This chain uses TRBV9 with TRBJ2-7; D possibly corresponds to TRBD2 (5 bases). Trimming left V 0 bases short and J 0 bases short, with 25 bases between. This CDR3 is built from 20 residues. Per germline, CDR1 SGDLS and CDR2 YYNGEE. CDR3 region: CASSVGRTRRPSTLSYEQYF. The DNA for the CDR3 is TGTGCCAGCAGCGTAGGACGGACGAGGAGGCCCTCGACCCTCTCCTACGAGCAGTACTTC.

V gene TRBV30 combines with J gene TRBJ2-5; TRBD1 might be the D (6 bases). Trimming stripped 4 bases from V and 4 bases from J, with 7 bases between. Germline CDR1 and CDR2: GTSNPN and SVGIG (reference sequence). This CDR3 has 11 residues. The CDR3 protein is CAWTRGETQYF. The CDR3 nucleotides are TGTGCCTGGACCAGGGGAGAGACCCAGTACTTC.

The rearrangement links TRBV25-1 to TRBJ2-1; TRBD1 aligns across 9 bases. V shed 8 bases and J 5 bases; nucleotides not matched to a gene: 13. CDR1 is MGHDK, CDR2 SYGVNS, per germline. This CDR3 region has 16 residues. The CDR3 spells CASGKGGQGTHNEQFF. DNA for the CDR3: TGTGCCAGCGGCAAAGGGGGACAGGGTACCCACAATGAGCAGTTCTTC. Full variable domain (rest looked up from reference TRBV25-1 and TRBJ2-1): EADIYQTPRYLVIGTGKKITLECSQTMGHDKMYWYQQDPGMELHLIHYSYGVNSTEKGDLSSESTVSRIRTEHFPLTLESARPSHTSQYLCASGKGGQGTHNEQFFGPGTRLTVL.

The chain is built from TRBV20-1 and TRBJ2-7; D unclear. CDR3 size: 11 residues. Germline V gene sequence: CDR1 DFQATT, CDR2 SNEGSKA (reference sequence). V was cut by 3 bases and J by 6 bases, with 9 bases left in between. CDR3 loop: CSASATTEQYF. CDR3 sequence (DNA): TGCAGTGCTAGCGCAACTACCGAGCAGTACTTC.